Listed here are 24 T cell receptor beta chains from one sample, sequenced in a study of response to subunit inactivated influenza vaccine. TCRdb passed the RT-PCR reads through MiXCR, listing each CDR3 protein once. The table shows more than 450,000 distinct CDR3 sequences, with roughly 10% occurring only once. The sample was also reused in another study, on T cells expressing NK-cell markers. That study adds: 5'RACE template switching with UMIs produced the TCR beta cDNA.

The material was PBMCs from blood, obtained on the day of vaccination. These receptors were taken from a man in his forties or fifties who received an inactivated influenza vaccine.

J is TRBJ1-6 and V is TRBV5-1; D not resolved. The CDR3 has 14 residues. Deletions cut 5 bases from V and 9 bases from J, with 15 bases between. Germline CDR1 is SGHRS and CDR2 is YFSETQ. CDR3 region: CASSEGRMGSPLHF. Written as DNA, the CDR3 is TGCGCCAGCAGTGAGGGAAGAATGGGTTCACCCCTCCACTTT.

V usage is TRBV5-1 and J usage is TRBJ2-2, with 8 bases that match TRBD1. The CDR3 spans 16 residues. The V and J ends lost 4 bases and 3 bases, in that order; junction bases with no gene match: 8. Germline CDR1 is SGHRS and CDR2 is YFSETQ. CDR3 sequence: CASSVTGEKDTGELFF. The CDR3 DNA follows: TGCGCCAGCAGCGTGACAGGGGAAAAGGACACCGGGGAGCTGTTTTTT.

The CDR3 DNA reads as TGTGCCAGCAGTTATCACAGCGGTGAGCCCCAGCATTTT. Protein: CASSYHSGEPQHF. The J gene is TRBJ1-5, the V gene TRBV6-5; D remains unclear. The CDR3 loop spans 13 amino acids. The V end was cut by 3 bases, the J end by 8 bases, with 11 bases between. CDR1 is MNHEY, CDR2 SVGAGI, per germline.

This clonotype was recorded many times. The chain carries TRBV11-2 and TRBJ2-6; D unclear. The V end was cut by 2 bases, the J end by 0 bases, with 11 bases between. This CDR3 is 17 amino acids long. Germline V CDR1 and CDR2: SGHAT, FQNNGV. The DNA of the CDR3 is TGTGCCAGCAGCTTACTTTTTACGTACTCTGGGGCCAACGTCCTGACTTTC. This translates into CASSLLFTYSGANVLTF.

This chain joins TRBV19 and TRBJ2-7; D is ambiguous. The V end was cut by 4 bases, the J end by 4 bases, with 17 bases between. Per the germline V gene, CDR1 is LNHDA and CDR2 is SQIVND (reference sequence). The CDR3 contains 15 residues. The CDR3 DNA sequence: TGTGCCAGTAGTACCCGTCCCCTGCCCTTTTACGAGCAGTACTTC. Protein sequence: CASSTRPLPFYEQYF.

The chain uses TRBV9 and TRBJ2-5; 9 nucleotides agree with TRBD1. CDR1 SGDLS and CDR2 YYNGEE come from the germline V gene. The V segment lost 3 bases and the J segment 4 bases; nucleotides outside the gene matches: 4. This CDR3 region has 14 residues. The CDR3 DNA reads as TGTGCCAGCAGCGGCGCACAGGGGGCAGAGACCCAGTACTTC. Translating it yields CASSGAQGAETQYF. The full variable domain, completed using reference TRBV9 and TRBJ2-5, is DSGVTQTPKHLITATGQRVTLRCSPRSGDLSVYWYQQSLDQGLQFLIQYYNGEERAKGNILERFSAQQFPDLHSELNLSSLELGDSALYFCASSGAQGAETQYFGPGTRLLVL.

This clonotype was picked up a small number of times. V usage is TRBV10-3 and J usage is TRBJ1-1; TRBD1 matches 9 bases. The ends lost 4 bases at V and 4 bases at J; junction bases unmatched: 4. The germline CDR1 and CDR2 sequences are ENHRY and SYGVKD. The length of the CDR3 is 14 residues. CDR3 nucleotides: TGTGCCATCAGTGGGGACAGGGAGACCACTGAAGCTTTCTTT. Translation gives CAISGDRETTEAFF.

The gene calls are TRBV5-6 and TRBJ2-1; unclear D gene. CDR1 is SGHDT, CDR2 YYEEEE, per germline. This CDR3 has 14 amino acids. With 1 base removed from V and 9 bases from J, the gap between germline ends came to 14 bases. The CDR3 region has the DNA TGTGCCAGCAGCTTGTGGGCTATCGGGTCTGAGCAGTTCTTC. This gives the protein CASSLWAIGSEQFF.

This clonotype was seen only a few times. The chain has TRBV4-1 and TRBJ1-5, with no clear D. Germline loops: CDR1 MGHRA, CDR2 YSYEKL. Trimming took 0 bases from V and 3 from J, leaving 9 bases between them. The CDR3 sequence is 15 residues long. CDR3 sequence: CASSQDHATNQPQHF. The CDR3 region has the DNA TGCGCCAGCAGCCAAGATCACGCGACCAATCAGCCCCAGCATTTT.

This clonotype came up once. V is TRBV19 and J is TRBJ1-5; D gene uncertain. Germline-derived CDR1 and CDR2 are LNHDA and SQIVND (reference sequence). The CDR3 has 15 residues. V lost 0 bases and J lost 1, with 7 bases in between. Here the CDR3 reads CASSIDMGSNQPQHF. The CDR3 region has the DNA TGTGCCAGTAGTATAGACATGGGGAGCAATCAGCCCCAGCATTTT.

This clonotype has just a few counts. The CDR3 here is CASSSTTSGGGEQFF. As DNA, the CDR3 is TGTGCCAGTAGTTCGACGACTAGCGGGGGGGGTGAGCAGTTCTTC. V is TRBV19 and J is TRBJ2-1; 14 bases are shared with TRBD2. Germline values: CDR1 LNHDA, CDR2 SQIVND (reference sequence). With V trimmed by 5 bases and J by 9 bases, 6 bases remained unmatched. The CDR3 runs to 15 residues.

This chain uses TRBV6-5 with TRBJ2-3; TRBD2 agrees at 8 bases. In germline, CDR1 is MNHEY, CDR2 SVGAGI. The CDR3 runs to 16 residues. Trimming cost V 2 bases and J 4 bases; bases outside gene matches: 8. The CDR3 DNA follows: TGTGCCAGCAGTTACCGGGCGGGGGGCGGCGCAGATACGCAGTATTTT. It specifies CASSYRAGGGADTQYF.

V is TRBV6-2 or TRBV6-3 and J is TRBJ2-3; D is possibly TRBD2 (5 bases). Per the germline V gene, CDR1 is MNHEY and CDR2 is SVGEGT. This CDR3 is 15 amino acids long. V shed 2 bases and J shed 0 bases, with 9 bases lying between them. For the CDR3, the DNA is TGTGCCAGCAGTTACGACTACCACAGCACAGATACGCAGTATTTT. Translating gives CASSYDYHSTDTQYF.

This clonotype was seen repeatedly, ten times or more. The chain employs TRBV20-1 and TRBJ2-5; 8 nucleotides agree with TRBD1. The germline gives CDR1 DFQATT, CDR2 SNEGSKA (reference sequence). The CDR3 sequence is 13 residues long. This CDR3 is CSHDRGGQETQYF. In DNA form, the CDR3 reads TGCAGCCACGACAGGGGTGGGCAAGAGACCCAGTACTTC.

Ten or more counts support this clonotype. One junction end disagrees with the germline gene, perhaps due to a read error. The genes are TRBV5-1 and TRBJ2-7, with 7 bases lining up with TRBD1. The CDR3 extends over 14 amino acids. Germline V CDR1 and CDR2: SGHRS, YFSETQ. The CDR3 DNA is TGTGCCAGCAGCTTAGCCGGGACAGACTACGAGCAGTACTTC. It translates to CASSLAGTDYEQYF.

J is TRBJ1-1 and V is TRBV19; a possible D gene is TRBD1 (5 bases). The ends were cut back, 3 bases at V and 6 bases at J, with 17 bases in the middle. In germline, CDR1 is LNHDA, CDR2 SQIVND (reference sequence). CDR3 length: 15 residues. The CDR3: CASSITHQGSAEAFF. The DNA for the CDR3 is TGTGCCAGTAGTATCACCCACCAGGGAAGTGCTGAAGCTTTCTTT.

The chain combines TRBV12-5 with TRBJ2-7; 11 bases map to TRBD2. J lost 2 bases, V lost 8 bases, and 11 bases had no gene match. CDR1 is LGHNT, CDR2 FRNRAP, per germline. The CDR3 is 16 amino acids. This chain's CDR3 is CASSGTSGGNPYEQYF. The CDR3 DNA sequence: TGTGCTAGTTCAGGGACTAGCGGAGGGAATCCCTACGAGCAGTACTTC. Variable domain in full (rest from reference TRBV12-5 and TRBJ2-7): DARVTQTPRHKVTEMGQEVTMRCQPILGHNTVFWYRQTMMQGLELLAYFRNRAPLDDSGMPKDRFSAEMPDATLATLKIQPSEPRDSAVYFCASSGTSGGNPYEQYFGPGTRLTVT.

V is TRBV5-1 and J is TRBJ2-1; D perhaps matches TRBD2 (6 bases). The CDR3 runs 17 residues. In germline, CDR1 is SGHRS, CDR2 YFSETQ. Between the trimmed V and J ends, which lost 2 bases and 0 bases, there was a span of 15 bases. The CDR3, as DNA: TGCGCCAGCAGCTTTCCTCGGCCGGGGGTCTCCTACAATGAGCAGTTCTTC. Amino acid sequence: CASSFPRPGVSYNEQFF.

This clonotype turned up a few times. The CDR3 loop reads CASSPGNHNEQFF. As DNA, the CDR3 is TGCGCCAGCAGTCCCGGGAACCACAATGAGCAGTTCTTC. The rearrangement links TRBV5-1 to TRBJ2-1; the D gene is possibly TRBD2 (5 bases). In germline, CDR1 is SGHRS, CDR2 YFSETQ. This CDR3 region has 13 residues. Deletions cut 5 bases from V and 5 bases from J, with 11 bases between.

J is TRBJ2-5 and V is TRBV6-2 or TRBV6-3; maybe TRBD1 (5 bases). Germline loops: CDR1 MNHEY, CDR2 SVGEGT. The CDR3 contains 14 residues. V was cut by 4 bases and J by 5 bases, with 14 bases left in between. The DNA for the CDR3 is TGTGCCAGCAGTTGGTCAGGGCCGCGGGAGACCCAGTACTTC. This gives the protein CASSWSGPRETQYF.

This chain uses TRBV5-1 with TRBJ2-7, with D tentatively TRBD1 or TRBD2 (5 bases each). The length of the CDR3 is 16 residues. Per germline, CDR1 SGHRS and CDR2 YFSETQ. V was shortened by 0 bases and J by 3 bases, with 16 bases between the two germline ends. The CDR3 loop reads CASSLARDGANYEQYF. The CDR3 bases are TGCGCCAGCAGCTTGGCACGGGACGGGGCAAACTACGAGCAGTACTTC.

The sample holds many counts of this clonotype. V usage is TRBV18 and J usage is TRBJ2-1, with 7 bases lining up with TRBD2. Trimming at V came to 8 bases and at J to 4 bases, leaving 8 bases not matched to a gene. Looked up from germline, CDR1 is KGHSH and CDR2 is LQKENI. The CDR3 totals 14 residues. In DNA form, the CDR3 reads TGTGCCAGCAGCCCCCCTAGCGGTTACAATGAGCAGTTCTTC. Protein product: CASSPPSGYNEQFF.

J is TRBJ2-3 and V is TRBV20-1; 12 bases line up with TRBD2. CDR3 length: 17 amino acids. Germline V CDR1 and CDR2: DFQATT, SNEGSKA (reference sequence). The V gene end was trimmed by 6 bases and the J gene end by 4 bases; junction bases not matched to a gene: 14. This CDR3 reads CSAGRLAGGPEPDTQYF. CDR3 bases: TGCAGTGCCGGGCGTCTAGCGGGGGGGCCCGAACCAGATACGCAGTATTTT.

A few counts support this clonotype. The chain has TRBV7-3 and TRBJ2-6; 8 nucleotides align to TRBD1. V lost 1 base, J lost 1 base, and 0 bases stayed unmatched. The CDR3 spans 16 residues. From germline, CDR1 is SGHTA and CDR2 FQGTGA. The CDR3 spells CASSLNRGSGANVLTF. The CDR3 nucleotides read TGTGCCAGCAGCTTAAACAGGGGGTCTGGGGCCAACGTCCTGACTTTC.